The 2 T cell receptor beta chains reported below all come from one sample, sequenced in a study of Tregs in tolerant kidney transplant recipients. The assay was immunoSEQ multiplex PCR, and TCRdb's table has in-frame clones only and misses some. The sample yields roughly 120,000 clones, roughly 92% seen once. The sequenced sample consisted of CD4+ T cells from blood. The receptors stem from a human donor in good health.

This rearrangement joins TRBV7-9 to TRBJ2-3; D gene ambiguous. This CDR3 has 12 amino acids. Trimming cost V 2 bases and J 3 bases, with 3 bases left between them. Looked up from germline, CDR1 is SEHNR and CDR2 is FQNEAQ (reference sequence). The CDR3 DNA reads as TGTGCCAGCAGCTTATATACAGATACGCAGTATTTT. This encodes CASSLYTDTQYF.

This chain connects TRBV5-6 to TRBJ2-1; D is undetermined. V lost 4 bases to trimming and J lost 10 bases, with 15 bases between them. CDR1 and CDR2 from the germline V gene are SGHDT and YYEEEE. The CDR3 length is 13 residues. As DNA, the CDR3 is TGTGCCAGCAGCATACTGCAGGCCGACGAGCAGTTCTTC. Its protein product is CASSILQADEQFF.